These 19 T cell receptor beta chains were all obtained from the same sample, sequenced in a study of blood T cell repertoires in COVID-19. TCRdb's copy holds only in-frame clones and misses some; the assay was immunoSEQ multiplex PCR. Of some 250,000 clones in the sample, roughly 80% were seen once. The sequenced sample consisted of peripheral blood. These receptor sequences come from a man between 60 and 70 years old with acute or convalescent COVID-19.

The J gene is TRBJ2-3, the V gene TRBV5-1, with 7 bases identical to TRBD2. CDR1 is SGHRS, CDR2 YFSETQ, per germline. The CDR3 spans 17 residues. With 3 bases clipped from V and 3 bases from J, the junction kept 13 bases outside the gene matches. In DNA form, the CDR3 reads TGCGCCAGCAGCTCGTTGCGTGGCGGGAGACAAACAGATACGCAGTATTTT. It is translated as CASSSLRGGRQTDTQYF.

The CDR3 DNA reads TGTGCCAGCTCACCTGACAAGGTCGGAATCAGGCCCCAGCATTTT. As protein: CASSPDKVGIRPQHF. The gene calls are TRBV18 and TRBJ1-5; D unclear. In germline, CDR1 is KGHSH, CDR2 LQKENI. V was shortened by 3 bases and J by 9 bases, with 18 bases between the two germline ends. The CDR3 covers 15 residues.

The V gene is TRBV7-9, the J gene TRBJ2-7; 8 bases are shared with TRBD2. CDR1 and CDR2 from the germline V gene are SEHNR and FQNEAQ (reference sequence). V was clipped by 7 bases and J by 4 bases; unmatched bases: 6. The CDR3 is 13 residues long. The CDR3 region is CASTLAGVYEQYF. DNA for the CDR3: TGTGCCAGCACCCTAGCGGGCGTTTACGAGCAGTACTTC.

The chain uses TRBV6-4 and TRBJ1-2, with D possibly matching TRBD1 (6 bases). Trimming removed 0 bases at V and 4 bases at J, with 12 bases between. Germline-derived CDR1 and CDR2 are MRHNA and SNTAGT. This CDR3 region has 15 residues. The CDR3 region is CASSDSSEGVYGYTF. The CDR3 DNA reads TGTGCCAGCAGTGACTCGAGCGAGGGGGTCTATGGCTACACCTTC.

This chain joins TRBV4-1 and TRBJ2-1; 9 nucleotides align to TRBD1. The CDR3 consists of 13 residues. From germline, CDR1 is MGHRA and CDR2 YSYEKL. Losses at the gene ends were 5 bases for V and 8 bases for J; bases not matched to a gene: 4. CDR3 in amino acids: CASSLRTGDEQFF. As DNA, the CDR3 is TGCGCCAGCAGCTTACGGACAGGGGATGAGCAGTTCTTC.

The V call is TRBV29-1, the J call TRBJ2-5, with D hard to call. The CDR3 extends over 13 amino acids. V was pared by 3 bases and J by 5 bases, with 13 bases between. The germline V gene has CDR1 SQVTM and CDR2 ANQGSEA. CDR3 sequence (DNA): TGCAGCGTTGAGGTCCAAGTCGGGGAGACCCAGTACTTC. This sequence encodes CSVEVQVGETQYF.

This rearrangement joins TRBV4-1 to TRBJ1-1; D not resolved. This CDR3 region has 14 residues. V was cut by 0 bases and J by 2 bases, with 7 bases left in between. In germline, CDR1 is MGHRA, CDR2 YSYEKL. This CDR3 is CASSQDVVNTEAFF. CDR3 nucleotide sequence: TGCGCCAGCAGCCAAGATGTAGTCAACACTGAAGCTTTCTTT.

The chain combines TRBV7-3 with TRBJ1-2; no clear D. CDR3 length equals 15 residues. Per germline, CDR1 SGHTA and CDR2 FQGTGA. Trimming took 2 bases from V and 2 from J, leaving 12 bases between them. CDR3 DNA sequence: TGTGCCAGCAGCTTACTCCCAGGAGGGAACTATGGCTACACCTTC. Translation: CASSLLPGGNYGYTF.

The chain's CDR3 is CASSPRRSSYNSPLHF. CDR3 in DNA: TGTGCCAGTAGTCCGCGTCGGAGCTCCTATAATTCACCCCTCCACTTT. The rearrangement uses TRBV19 and TRBJ1-6; D unresolved. The ends were cut back, 5 bases at V and 0 bases at J, with 11 bases in the middle. This CDR3 spans 16 amino acids. Germline V gives CDR1 LNHDA, CDR2 SQIVND (reference sequence).

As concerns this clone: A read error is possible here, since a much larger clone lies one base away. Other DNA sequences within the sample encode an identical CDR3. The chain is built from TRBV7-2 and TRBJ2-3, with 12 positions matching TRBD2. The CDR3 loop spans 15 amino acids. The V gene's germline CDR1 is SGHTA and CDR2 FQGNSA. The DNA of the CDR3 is TGTGCCAGCAGCCTAGCGGGAGGGCCGACAGATACGCAGTATTTT. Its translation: CASSLAGGPTDTQYF.

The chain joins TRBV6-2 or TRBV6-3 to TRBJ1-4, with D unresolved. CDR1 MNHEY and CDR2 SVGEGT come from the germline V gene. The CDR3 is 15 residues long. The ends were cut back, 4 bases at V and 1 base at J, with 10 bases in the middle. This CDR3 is CASSSIQRTNEKLFF. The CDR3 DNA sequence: TGTGCCAGCAGTTCGATCCAGCGAACTAATGAAAAACTGTTTTTT.

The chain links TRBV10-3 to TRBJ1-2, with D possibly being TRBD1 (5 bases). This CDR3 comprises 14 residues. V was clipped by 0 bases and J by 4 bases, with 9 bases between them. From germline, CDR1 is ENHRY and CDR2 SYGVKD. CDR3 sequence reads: CAISESGQGYGYTF. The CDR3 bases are TGTGCCATCAGTGAGTCGGGGCAGGGCTATGGCTACACCTTC.

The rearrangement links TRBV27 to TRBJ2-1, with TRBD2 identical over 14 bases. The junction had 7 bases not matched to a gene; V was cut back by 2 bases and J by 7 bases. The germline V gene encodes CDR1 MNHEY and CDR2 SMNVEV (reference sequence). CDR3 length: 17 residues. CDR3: CASSLTRTSGRLNEQFF. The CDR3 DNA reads TGTGCCAGCAGTTTAACCCGGACTAGCGGGAGGTTAAATGAGCAGTTCTTC.

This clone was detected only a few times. The CDR3 coding sequence is TGTGCCAGCAGCCTTAGACAGGGGACGAACACCGGGGAGCTGTTTTTT. As protein: CASSLRQGTNTGELFF. V usage is TRBV7-2 and J usage is TRBJ2-2; TRBD1 agrees at 8 bases. The CDR3 extends over 16 amino acids. J was trimmed by 0 bases and V by 5 bases; bases with no gene match: 5. Per the germline V gene, CDR1 is SGHTA and CDR2 is FQGNSA.

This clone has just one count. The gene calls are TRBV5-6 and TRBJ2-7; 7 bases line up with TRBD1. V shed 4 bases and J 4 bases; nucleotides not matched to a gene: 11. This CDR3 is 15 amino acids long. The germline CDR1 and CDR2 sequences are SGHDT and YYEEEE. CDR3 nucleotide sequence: TGTGCCAGCAGCGTGGGACAGCCGAGAAGGTACGAGCAGTACTTC. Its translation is CASSVGQPRRYEQYF.

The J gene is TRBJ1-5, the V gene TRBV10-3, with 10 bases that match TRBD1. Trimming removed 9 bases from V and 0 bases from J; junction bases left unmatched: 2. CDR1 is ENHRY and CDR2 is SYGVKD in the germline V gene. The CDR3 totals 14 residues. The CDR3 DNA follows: TGTGCCATGGGGACAGGGGATAGCAATCAGCCCCAGCATTTT. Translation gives CAMGTGDSNQPQHF.

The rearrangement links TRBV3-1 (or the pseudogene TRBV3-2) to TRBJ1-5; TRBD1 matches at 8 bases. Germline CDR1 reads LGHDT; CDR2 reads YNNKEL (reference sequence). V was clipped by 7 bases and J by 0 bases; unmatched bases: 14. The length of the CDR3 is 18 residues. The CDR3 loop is CASNPTGDEIDSNQPQHF. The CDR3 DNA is TGTGCCAGCAACCCGACAGGGGATGAAATTGATAGCAATCAGCCCCAGCATTTT.

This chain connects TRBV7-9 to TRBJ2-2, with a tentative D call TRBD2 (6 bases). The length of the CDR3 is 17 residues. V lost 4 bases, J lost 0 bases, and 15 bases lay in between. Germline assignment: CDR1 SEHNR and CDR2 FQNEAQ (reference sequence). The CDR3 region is CASSSRAGPTNTGELFF. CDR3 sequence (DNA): TGTGCCAGCAGCTCACGCGCGGGACCAACGAACACCGGGGAGCTGTTTTTT.

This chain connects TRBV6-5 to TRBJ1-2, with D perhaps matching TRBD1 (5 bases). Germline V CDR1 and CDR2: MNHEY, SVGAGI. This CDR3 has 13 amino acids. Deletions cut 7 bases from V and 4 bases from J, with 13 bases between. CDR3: CASKMSQGYGYTF. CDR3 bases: TGTGCCAGCAAGATGTCCCAGGGCTATGGCTACACCTTC.